This T cell receptor (beta chain) was observed in a study of T cell responses to AZD1222 COVID-19 vaccine. Sequenced by immunoSEQ multiplex PCR; TCRdb stores in-frame clones only, minus some. The sample has tens of thousands of clones; about 74% are singletons. The germline V and J ends were trimmed by 3 bases and 2 bases, with 8 bases remaining between them. Per germline, CDR1 SNHLY and CDR2 FYNNEI. This CDR3 is built from 13 residues. This clone was found a few times. The sample has other DNA sequences that encode this CDR3 too. The rearrangement links TRBV2 to TRBJ2-7; D remains unclear. The sample in question was peripheral blood, obtained 28 days after the second dose of the MenACWY control vaccine. The origin of this receptor is an adult who received the MenACWY meningococcal vaccine as a control. The DNA for the CDR3 is TGTGCCAGCAGTGACTCAGGCCCCTACGAGCAGTACTTC. Protein sequence: CASSDSGPYEQYF.